This entry lists 18 T cell receptor beta chains sequenced from one sample in a study of T-cell reconstitution after alpha-beta-depleted transplantation in children. Unique molecular identifiers were used in preparing the TCRbeta library. From the PCR reads, TCRdb called clonotypes with MiXCR, one entry per CDR3 protein. Seen here are a few hundred thousand distinct CDR3 sequences, about 12% observed once, and the top ten hold around 6.1%. The sequencing used PBMCs from the stem cell graft donor, collected from the stem cell graft. All receptors derive from a human donor who donated a stem cell graft to a child with combined immunodeficiency.

This clonotype was counted many times. The chain joins TRBV5-1 to TRBJ2-7, with 12 positions matching TRBD2. Trimming removed 3 bases from V and 4 bases from J; junction bases left unmatched: 8. The CDR3 is made up of 16 amino acids. The germline CDR1 and CDR2 sequences are SGHRS and YFSETQ. This chain's CDR3 is CASSSRLTSGSYEQYF. The CDR3 nucleotides read TGCGCCAGCAGCTCTCGTTTGACTAGCGGGAGTTACGAGCAGTACTTC.

The chain uses TRBV7-9 and TRBJ1-1; D gene ambiguous. The CDR3 loop spans 14 amino acids. With 5 bases removed from V and 5 bases from J, the gap between germline ends came to 15 bases. Germline V CDR1 and CDR2: SEHNR, FQNEAQ (reference sequence). For the CDR3, the DNA is TGTGCCAGCAGCCCCCGATCCTATGATACTGAAGCTTTCTTT. Residues: CASSPRSYDTEAFF.

This clonotype was counted between two and nine times. The chain joins TRBV12-5 to TRBJ2-3, with 9 bases that match TRBD2. Germline V gives CDR1 LGHNT, CDR2 FRNRAP. The CDR3 runs to 15 residues. J gave up 0 bases and V 2 bases, and 0 bases lay outside the gene matches. The CDR3 sequence is CASGLTSGSTDTQYF. DNA for the CDR3: TGTGCTAGTGGTTTGACTAGCGGGAGCACAGATACGCAGTATTTT.

In this sample, this clonotype turned up many times. The chain carries TRBV12-3 or TRBV12-4 and TRBJ2-3, with 8 positions matching TRBD2. The V and J ends lost 5 bases and 2 bases, in that order; junction bases with no gene match: 15. There are 18 residues in the CDR3. The DNA for the CDR3 is TGTGCCAGCAGTCTATTTTGGAGAAGCGGGGGATACACAGATACGCAGTATTTT. Protein product: CASSLFWRSGGYTDTQYF.

This clonotype was seen a few times. The chain is built from TRBV7-9 and TRBJ2-7; TRBD2 might be the D (6 bases). Germline CDR1 reads SEHNR; CDR2 reads FQNEAQ (reference sequence). Trimming stripped 5 bases from V and 7 bases from J, with 12 bases between. The length of the CDR3 is 12 residues. CDR3 nucleotides: TGTGCCAGCAGCCACGGGACTTCAGAGCAGTACTTC. This gives the protein CASSHGTSEQYF. Together with reference TRBV7-9 and TRBJ2-7, the CDR3 gives the full variable domain: DTGVSQNPRHKITKRGQNVTFRCDPISEHNRLYWYRQTLGQGPEFLTYFQNEAQLEKSRLLSDRFSAERPKGSFSTLEIQRTEQGDSAMYLCASSHGTSEQYFGPGTRLTVT.

In its sample, this clonotype was seen a few times. The V and J genes are TRBV4-2 and TRBJ2-7, with D unclear. The CDR3 is 16 amino acids. Trimming removed 0 bases from V and 3 bases from J, with 15 bases in between. Germline loops: CDR1 LGHNA, CDR2 YNFKEQ. CDR3 nucleotide sequence: TGTGCCAGCAGCCAAGATAGGGCAGGTAACATCTACGAGCAGTACTTC. Its translation is CASSQDRAGNIYEQYF.

At least ten counts were recorded for this clonotype. This chain connects TRBV5-1 to TRBJ2-1; no firm D call. Trimming pared 2 bases from V and 6 bases from J, leaving 12 bases between. In germline, CDR1 is SGHRS, CDR2 YFSETQ. This CDR3 is built from 14 residues. CDR3 amino acids: CASSLELEPNEQFF. CDR3 in DNA: TGCGCCAGCAGCTTAGAACTTGAACCCAATGAGCAGTTCTTC.

This clonotype appeared a few times. The chain couples TRBV4-3 to TRBJ2-7, with D perhaps given as TRBD1 or TRBD2 (5 bases each). This CDR3 is 15 amino acids long. The germline CDR1 and CDR2 sequences are LGHNA and YSLEER. Trimming removed 0 bases from V and 2 bases from J, with 11 bases in between. DNA for the CDR3: TGCGCCAGCAGCCAAGAGGCCGGGACCACCTACGAGCAGTACTTC. Its protein product is CASSQEAGTTYEQYF.

The chain employs TRBV29-1 and TRBJ2-7; D possibly corresponds to TRBD2 (5 bases). This CDR3 has 13 amino acids. The V gene's germline CDR1 is SQVTM and CDR2 ANQGSEA. Trimming removed 6 bases from V and 3 bases from J, with 15 bases in between. CDR3 sequence reads: CSVLGGSYYEQYF. As DNA, the CDR3 is TGCAGCGTGTTGGGTGGGAGCTACTACGAGCAGTACTTC.

A few counts support this clonotype. The V call is TRBV7-2, the J call TRBJ2-3, with no clear D. In germline, CDR1 is SGHTA, CDR2 FQGNSA. V lost 2 bases and J lost 0, with 18 bases in between. The CDR3 is 18 amino acids. CDR3 in DNA: TGTGCCAGCAGCTTATCGCCGGGCCGTGGGTTTAGCACAGATACGCAGTATTTT. Translation: CASSLSPGRGFSTDTQYF.

This clonotype was seen many times. The chain joins TRBV12-3 or TRBV12-4 to TRBJ2-1; a possible D gene is TRBD2 (6 bases). V shed 6 bases and J shed 2 bases, with 11 bases lying between them. This CDR3 has 14 amino acids. The CDR3 is CASRLSGTYNEQFF. The CDR3 bases are TGTGCCAGCAGGCTTAGCGGAACCTACAATGAGCAGTTCTTC.

The table lists this clonotype with many counts. The genes are TRBV20-1 and TRBJ2-7, with TRBD1 identical over 9 bases. Germline-derived CDR1 and CDR2 are DFQATT and SNEGSKA (reference sequence). J lost 2 bases, V lost 5 bases, and 4 bases had no gene match. CDR3 length: 13 amino acids. The CDR3 nucleotides are TGCAGTGCTTCCGGGACAGGGACCTACGAGCAGTACTTC. Translating it yields CSASGTGTYEQYF.

This clonotype was detected only a few times. This chain uses TRBV18 with TRBJ2-1, with 7 bases that match TRBD2. Per the germline V gene, CDR1 is KGHSH and CDR2 is LQKENI. V was pared by 3 bases and J by 9 bases, with 5 bases of the junction left unmatched. This CDR3 has 13 amino acids. The CDR3 spells CASSPRGDGEQFF. The DNA for the CDR3 is TGTGCCAGCTCACCCCGGGGGGACGGTGAGCAGTTCTTC.

In DNA, the CDR3 is TGTGCCATCAGTGCTACCGACTCCTACGAGCAGTACTTC. Protein: CAISATDSYEQYF. The chain combines TRBV10-3 with TRBJ2-7; D call uncertain. Looked up from germline, CDR1 is ENHRY and CDR2 is SYGVKD. This CDR3 region has 13 residues. V shed 4 bases and J shed 0 bases, with 7 bases lying between them.

Ten or more counts support this clonotype. The chain couples TRBV2 to TRBJ1-1; 8 bases align to TRBD1. The CDR3 runs 14 residues. V shed 2 bases, J shed 5 bases, and the junction held 4 bases outside the gene matches. Per germline, CDR1 SNHLY and CDR2 FYNNEI. In DNA, the CDR3 is TGTGCCAGCAGTGAAACTCGGACAGGGACTGAAGCTTTCTTT. It encodes CASSETRTGTEAFF.

This clonotype occurred a few times. The chain is built from TRBV6-5 and TRBJ2-1; maybe TRBD2 (6 bases). Germline values: CDR1 MNHEY, CDR2 SVGAGI. The CDR3 is 19 residues long. Trimming left V 7 bases short and J 5 bases short, with 30 bases between. The CDR3 reads CASTYFWAWDFRRDNEQFF. The CDR3 DNA reads as TGTGCCAGCACCTACTTTTGGGCATGGGACTTCCGGAGGGACAATGAGCAGTTCTTC.

V and J are TRBV20-1 and TRBJ1-5; a possible D gene is TRBD1 (5 bases). The CDR3 covers 14 residues. CDR1 DFQATT and CDR2 SNEGSKA come from the germline V gene (reference sequence). Trimming cost V 6 bases and J 1 base, with 13 bases left between them. This CDR3 is CSASPRESNQPQHF. The CDR3 DNA sequence: TGCAGTGCCTCACCCAGGGAGAGCAATCAGCCCCAGCATTTT.

The rearrangement uses TRBV5-1 and TRBJ2-2; 7 bases are a match to TRBD2. The CDR3 runs 15 residues. V shed 7 bases and J 0 bases; nucleotides not matched to a gene: 6. CDR1 is SGHRS, CDR2 YFSETQ, per germline. The CDR3 region has the DNA TGCGCCAGCGGGGGGGAGCGGTCGAACACCGGGGAGCTGTTTTTT. This encodes CASGGERSNTGELFF.